A single sample gave rise to the 28 T cell receptor beta chains below, sequenced in a study of monozygotic twins with inflammatory bowel disease. TCRdb re-called the 5' RACE reads and shows each CDR3 protein once, DNA omitted. The sample includes 440,000 or so distinct CDR3 sequences. Sequenced sample: blood. Every receptor here comes from a human donor with ulcerative colitis or Crohn's disease, or a healthy co-twin of an affected twin (not recorded which).

V usage is TRBV7-2 and J usage is TRBJ2-1; TCRdb lists TRBD2, though no DNA is available to test this call. The CDR3 has 15 amino acids. Germline CDR1 and CDR2: SGHTA and FQGNSA. The CDR3 here is CASSLEGLTYNEQFF.

This chain joins TRBV5-4 and TRBJ1-1; TCRdb's D call, TRBD1, is unchecked because there is no DNA. CDR3 length: 15 amino acids. Germline V gene lookup returns CDR1 SGHNT and CDR2 YYREEE (reference sequence). Here the CDR3 reads CASSLGGGGGAEAFF.

CDR3 region: CASSRTGVIYEQYF. The chain has TRBV12-3 or TRBV12-4 and TRBJ2-7; lacking DNA, the TRBD1 call made by TCRdb goes unchecked. This CDR3 spans 14 amino acids.

V gene TRBV11-2 combines with J gene TRBJ2-2; the D gene TCRdb calls, TRBD2, cannot be checked with no DNA. This CDR3 has 13 amino acids. Germline CDR1 reads SGHAT; CDR2 reads FQNNGV. This CDR3 reads CASSLIGRGELFF. The variable domain in full, with the rest retrieved from reference TRBV11-2 and TRBJ2-2, is EAGVAQSPRYKIIEKRQSVAFWCNPISGHATLYWYQQILGQGPKLLIQFQNNGVVDDSQLPKDRFSAERLKGVDSTLKIQPAKLEDSAVYLCASSLIGRGELFFGEGSRLTVL.

This chain joins TRBV7-2 and TRBJ1-3; absent DNA, TCRdb's TRBD1 call cannot be checked. The CDR3 consists of 15 residues. Germline values: CDR1 SGHTA, CDR2 FQGNSA. CDR3 region: CASSLSGVSGNTIYF.

This chain joins TRBV20-1 and TRBJ2-2; as DNA is missing, the TRBD2 call by TCRdb cannot be tested. The CDR3 has 17 residues. Germline CDR1 is DFQATT and CDR2 is SNEGSKA (reference sequence). CDR3 sequence: CSAGWTSGRSSRGELFF.

The J gene is TRBJ2-7, the V gene TRBV5-1. Germline lookup yields CDR1 SGHRS and CDR2 YFSETQ. This CDR3 contains 13 residues. CDR3 sequence reads: CASSYGKGYEQYF.

CDR3 sequence: CASSQDQGPYGYTF. The chain uses TRBV14 and TRBJ1-2. CDR3 length equals 14 residues. The germline V gene has CDR1 SGHDN and CDR2 FVKESK.

This rearrangement joins TRBV28 to TRBJ2-5. Germline V gene sequence: CDR1 MDHEN, CDR2 SYDVKM. This CDR3 region has 12 residues. CDR3 residues: CASSLNAKTQYF.

The gene calls are TRBV29-1 and TRBJ2-7; TCRdb designates TRBD1, a call that cannot be tested without DNA. This CDR3 contains 12 residues. CDR1 and CDR2 from the germline V gene are SQVTM and ANQGSEA. The CDR3: CSVFGASYEQYF.

The chain joins TRBV5-1 to TRBJ2-2; TCRdb's D call of TRBD1 is untestable without DNA. Germline V gives CDR1 SGHRS, CDR2 YFSETQ. This CDR3 spans 15 amino acids. The CDR3 here is CASSFREANTGELFF.

V and J are TRBV5-1 and TRBJ2-1; TCRdb's assignment of TRBD2 cannot be checked, as there is no DNA. This CDR3 is built from 15 residues. CDR1 is SGHRS, CDR2 YFSETQ, per germline. CDR3 amino acids: CASKADGRTYNEQFF.

The chain links TRBV18 to TRBJ1-5. From germline, CDR1 is KGHSH and CDR2 LQKENI. The CDR3 sequence is 16 residues long. This CDR3 reads CASSPSGLGNNQPQHF.

The V and J genes are TRBV5-1 and TRBJ2-2; TCRdb outputs TRBD1, but without DNA this stays unchecked. Germline assignment: CDR1 SGHRS and CDR2 YFSETQ. The CDR3 extends over 18 amino acids. CDR3 amino acids: CASSSGGRTGGIPGELFF. The variable domain in full, completed from reference TRBV5-1 and TRBJ2-2, reads KAGVTQTPRYLIKTRGQQVTLSCSPISGHRSVSWYQQTPGQGLQFLFEYFSETQRNKGNFPGRFSGRQFSNSRSEMNVSTLELGDSALYLCASSSGGRTGGIPGELFFGEGSRLTVL.

The chain employs TRBV19 and TRBJ2-3; TCRdb gives TRBD1 as the D gene, but with no DNA this cannot be confirmed. CDR1 is LNHDA and CDR2 is SQIVND in the germline V gene (reference sequence). The CDR3 length is 14 residues. The chain's CDR3 is CASSINGGGDTQYF.

The genes are TRBV20-1 and TRBJ1-1; TCRdb names TRBD1, which stays unverified in the absence of DNA. Germline V lookup: CDR1 DFQATT, CDR2 SNEGSKA (reference sequence). The CDR3 loop spans 13 amino acids. The CDR3 spells CSVPAQGWTEAFF.

The rearrangement joins TRBV5-4 to TRBJ2-5; TCRdb's D call, TRBD1, is unchecked because there is no DNA. This CDR3 region has 14 residues. Germline assignment: CDR1 SGHNT and CDR2 YYREEE (reference sequence). The CDR3 loop reads CASSSGPNQETQYF.

The J gene is TRBJ2-7, the V gene TRBV18. The CDR3 is 13 residues long. Germline lookup yields CDR1 KGHSH and CDR2 LQKENI. This chain's CDR3 is CASSPAGTYEQYF.

The rearrangement links TRBV27 to TRBJ2-1; as DNA is missing, the TRBD2 call by TCRdb cannot be tested. The CDR3 is 13 amino acids. Germline assignment: CDR1 MNHEY and CDR2 SMNVEV (reference sequence). The CDR3: CRSGKTSYNEQFF.

The V call is TRBV9, the J call TRBJ1-1; TCRdb proposes TRBD1, but this gene call is untestable without DNA. CDR3 size: 15 residues. Germline V lookup: CDR1 SGDLS, CDR2 YYNGEE. The CDR3 reads CASSVEGARSTEAFF.

The chain recombines TRBV4-2 with TRBJ1-5; TCRdb outputs TRBD1, but without DNA this stays unchecked. Germline V gene data show CDR1 as LGHNA and CDR2 as YNFKEQ. This CDR3 has 14 amino acids. CDR3 in amino acids: CASSQGPDSQPQHF.

The chain has TRBV3-1 and TRBJ2-7; no DNA is available, so the TRBD2 call from TCRdb remains unchecked. The germline gives CDR1 LGHDT, CDR2 YNNKEL (reference sequence). The CDR3 is 16 amino acids. The chain's CDR3 is CASSQGYGGRHYEQYF.

V is TRBV6-5 and J is TRBJ1-5; TCRdb outputs TRBD1, but without DNA this stays unchecked. This CDR3 has 14 residues. Germline V gene data show CDR1 as MNHEY and CDR2 as SVGAGI. CDR3 protein: CASSFRETNQPQHF.

The rearrangement uses TRBV7-2 and TRBJ2-7; TCRdb calls TRBD2, which cannot be checked without DNA. This CDR3 contains 14 residues. The V gene's germline CDR1 is SGHTA and CDR2 FQGNSA. The chain's CDR3 is CASSATSGRFEQYF.

The genes are TRBV19 and TRBJ2-2. The germline V gene has CDR1 LNHDA and CDR2 SQIVND (reference sequence). The CDR3 consists of 13 residues. The CDR3: CASSIRVPGELFF. Full variable domain (missing parts from reference TRBV19 and TRBJ2-2): DGGITQSPKYLFRKEGQNVTLSCEQNLNHDAMYWYRQDPGQGLRLIYYSQIVNDFQKGDIAEGYSVSREKKESFPLTVTSAQKNPTAFYLCASSIRVPGELFFGEGSRLTVL.

This sequence joins TRBV5-5 and TRBJ1-6; the TRBD1 assignment by TCRdb is unverifiable without DNA. Germline V gives CDR1 SGHKS, CDR2 YYEKEE (reference sequence). The CDR3 loop spans 13 amino acids. CDR3: CASSPGTVSPLHF.

This chain uses TRBV25-1 with TRBJ1-6; TCRdb's D call, TRBD1, is unchecked because there is no DNA. CDR3 length: 18 residues. CDR1 MGHDK and CDR2 SYGVNS come from the germline V gene. The CDR3 is CASSEIPPTWGDYSPLHF.

This sequence joins TRBV10-3 and TRBJ2-7; without DNA, the TCRdb call of TRBD1 cannot be checked. The germline V gene has CDR1 ENHRY and CDR2 SYGVKD. The CDR3 loop spans 14 amino acids. The CDR3 protein is CAISDGGAWIEQYF.